Here is one T cell receptor beta chain with its context. The antigen remains unidentified. Per germline, CDR1 MGHRA and CDR2 YSYEKL. The V gene lost 1 base and the J gene lost 2 bases, with 13 bases spanning the gap. The CDR3 length is 16 residues. The source of the sample is a study of cytomegalovirus exposure and HLA in healthy donors. Study-wide results and caveats: Follow-up analysis found HLA locus-dependent TCR association rates, highest for DRB1 and lowest for HLA-C. Donors were assumed by presence/absence analyses to have roughly uniform sequencing depth. Of the V segments, some could not be distinguished, including TRBV6-2 and TRBV6-3, and were excluded. Later analysis associated a missense DCLRE1C variant with TCR beta V- and J-gene trimming.

It was with 60 Vbeta and 13 Jbeta primers that the PCR ran. The method was immunoSEQ multiplex PCR; TCRdb's version includes in-frame clones alone and lacks a portion of them. This sample has 210,000 or so clones, with roughly 79% found just once. This TCR was sampled from a man younger than 35 in good health and CMV-seronegative. The sequenced material came from PBMCs. This chain joins TRBV4-1 and TRBJ2-3; D not certain. CDR3 residues: CASSQVSVSDTDTQYF. For the CDR3, the DNA is TGCGCCAGCAGCCAAGTAAGCGTCTCCGACACAGATACGCAGTATTTT.